One sample yielded the 9 T cell receptor beta chains listed below, sequenced in a study of CD8+ T cells in alopecia areata. Following RNA extraction, reverse transcription yielded cDNA that acted as the sequencing template. Some clones are missing from TCRdb's copy, which holds only in-frame ones; the method was immunoSEQ multiplex PCR. The table includes roughly 220,000 clones, 66% detected once. The treatment is: oral pan-JAK inhibitor, 5-10 mg twice daily. The sample was CD4+ T cells sorted from blood, taken between weeks 43 and 45, from a patient treated with tofacitinib. All receptors derive from a human donor with alopecia areata.

The chain has TRBV29-1 and TRBJ1-1; tentative D call: TRBD1 (5 bases). Germline CDR1 SQVTM, CDR2 ANQGSEA. The CDR3 is 15 amino acids. V lost 1 base to trimming and J lost 1 base, with 13 bases between them. The chain's CDR3 is CSVEAVGASNTEAFF. The CDR3 DNA follows: TGCAGCGTTGAAGCTGTTGGGGCGTCGAACACTGAAGCTTTCTTT. Using reference TRBV29-1 and TRBJ1-1 for the parts outside the CDR3, the full variable domain is SAVISQKPSRDICQRGTSLTIQCQVDSQVTMMFWYRQQPGQSLTLIATANQGSEATYESGFVIDKFPISRPNLTFSTLTVSNMSPEDSSIYLCSVEAVGASNTEAFFGQGTRLTVV.

The chain uses TRBV29-1 and TRBJ2-2, with a possible D match to TRBD1 (5 bases). The ends were cut back, 6 bases at V and 1 base at J, with 9 bases in the middle. Germline V gene sequence: CDR1 SQVTM, CDR2 ANQGSEA. The CDR3 totals 13 residues. The CDR3 spells CSVRRGNTGELFF. The CDR3 DNA reads as TGCAGCGTAAGAAGGGGGAACACCGGGGAGCTGTTTTTT.

This clone was seen only a few times. The V gene is TRBV7-2, the J gene TRBJ1-2, with 11 bases lining up with TRBD1. This CDR3 comprises 16 residues. From germline, CDR1 is SGHTA and CDR2 FQGNSA. V lost 2 bases and J lost 8; bases outside the gene matches: 10. Here the CDR3 reads CASSLSFRGQGGGYTF. Here the CDR3 DNA reads TGTGCCAGCAGCTTATCTTTCCGGGGACAGGGGGGAGGCTACACCTTC. Full variable domain (remainder filled in from reference TRBV7-2 and TRBJ1-2): GAGVSQSPSNKVTEKGKDVELRCDPISGHTALYWYRQSLGQGLEFLIYFQGNSAPDKSGLPSDRFSAERTGGSVSTLTIQRTQQEDSAVYLCASSLSFRGQGGGYTFGSGTRLTVV.

CDR3 protein: CASSPDGGQPQHF. Written as DNA, the CDR3 is TGCGCCAGCAGCCCAGACGGAGGGCAGCCCCAGCATTTT. The rearrangement joins TRBV4-3 to TRBJ1-5; D gene ambiguous. Trimming removed 4 bases from V and 7 bases from J, with 11 bases in between. Germline assignment: CDR1 LGHNA and CDR2 YSLEER. The CDR3 totals 13 residues.

The V call is TRBV5-1, the J call TRBJ1-1, with 7 bases fitting TRBD1. V gave up 4 bases and J gave up 7 bases; unmatched junction bases: 7. CDR1 SGHRS and CDR2 YFSETQ come from the germline V gene. CDR3 length equals 13 residues. Here the CDR3 reads CASSVGTDREAFF. The DNA of the CDR3 is TGCGCCAGCAGCGTTGGGACAGACCGTGAAGCTTTCTTT.

The CDR3 is CAISGPARQGTNYGYTF. In nucleotides, the CDR3 is TGTGCCATCAGTGGCCCCGCACGACAGGGAACTAACTATGGCTACACCTTC. The chain carries TRBV10-3 and TRBJ1-2, with 7 bases matching TRBD1. J gave up 0 bases and V 4 bases, and 11 bases lay outside the gene matches. The CDR3 runs 17 residues. Looked up from germline, CDR1 is ENHRY and CDR2 is SYGVKD.

The chain links TRBV6-1 to TRBJ2-3, with D maybe TRBD2 (6 bases). The CDR3 consists of 13 residues. CDR1 and CDR2 (germline): MNHNS, SASEGT. V lost 3 bases to trimming and J lost 9 bases, with 13 bases between them. The CDR3 sequence is CASSEGGLETQYF. The CDR3 coding sequence is TGTGCCAGCAGTGAGGGGGGATTGGAGACGCAGTATTTT.

The J gene is TRBJ2-7, the V gene TRBV27, with D perhaps TRBD1 (6 bases). This CDR3 has 13 amino acids. Per germline, CDR1 MNHEY and CDR2 SMNVEV (reference sequence). The V and J ends lost 8 bases and 1 base respectively, with 12 bases between them. CDR3 region: CASRDIGSYEQYF. The CDR3 DNA reads TGTGCCAGCCGGGACATAGGATCCTACGAGCAGTACTTC.

This clone was detected a few times. The chain employs TRBV5-1 and TRBJ2-5; 9 nucleotides line up with TRBD2. This CDR3 has 16 amino acids. CDR1 is SGHRS and CDR2 is YFSETQ in the germline V gene. V was clipped by 4 bases and J by 0 bases; unmatched bases: 7. In DNA, the CDR3 is TGCGCCAGCAGCGAGGTAGCGGGGGTATACCAAGAGACCCAGTACTTC. It encodes CASSEVAGVYQETQYF.